A selection of T cell receptor beta chains follows, all from one sample in a study of identical twins. Each CDR3 protein gets one entry after TCRdb re-called the 5' RACE reads with MiXCR. This sample yields 250,000 to 350,000 distinct CDR3 sequences, of which less than 9.5% are seen a single time; 5.5% to 9% belongs to the top ten. These same data were also listed under a study on yellow fever vaccine responses in identical twins.

Material for sequencing was CD8+ T cells sorted from blood. These receptors all stem from a young woman in good health. CDR3s include the opening cysteine and the closing phenylalanine or tryptophan. D genes are given only for firm matches. Size tells how often a clone was seen (once, few, many) or the class of an expanded clone, and some rows leave it out.

d_call j_call clone_size v_call cdr3_nt cdr3_aa
. TRBJ2-7 few TRBV7-9 TGTGCCAGCAGCTTTGGCCCTTTGGAGCAGTACTTC CASSFGPLEQYF
TRBD2 TRBJ2-7 few TRBV20-1 TGCAGTGCTAGACTCCCTAGCGGGATACTTTACGAGCAGTACTTC CSARLPSGILYEQYF
TRBD2 TRBJ2-3 many TRBV6-4 TGTGCCAGCAGTGAGACTAGCGGGGGGGCCGCGGATACGCAGTATTTT CASSETSGGAADTQYF
. TRBJ1-5 . TRBV7-7 TGTGCTAGCAGCTTAGCACAGGGAAAGCCCCAGCATTTT CASSLAQGKPQHF
. TRBJ2-3 few TRBV5-6 TGTGCCAGCAGCTTGGTGGCAGGGCCCACAGATACGCAGTATTTT CASSLVAGPTDTQYF
TRBD1 TRBJ1-1 many TRBV29-1 TGCAGCGTCTTCGGGACAGGGGACACTGAAGCTTTCTTT CSVFGTGDTEAFF
TRBD2 TRBJ2-3 . TRBV6-5 TGTGCCAGCAGTTTTTATAGCGGGAGCACAGATACGCAGTATTTT CASSFYSGSTDTQYF
. TRBJ1-1 many TRBV28 TGTGCCAGCAGCCCCAGGGGTGGGAACACTGAAGCTTTCTTT CASSPRGGNTEAFF
. TRBJ2-7 . TRBV2 TGTGCCAGCAGTGAAGCACGCACTACAGGGAAACACGAGCAGTACTTC CASSEARTTGKHEQYF
TRBD1 TRBJ1-5 . TRBV6-2/TRBV6-3 TGTGCCAGCAGTTACGGGACAGGACTTAGCAATCAGCCCCAGCATTTT CASSYGTGLSNQPQHF
. TRBJ1-4 . TRBV7-9 TGTGCCAGCAGCTTTCTATCATCACAGGCTAATGAAAAACTGTTTTTT CASSFLSSQANEKLFF
TRBD1 TRBJ2-7 few TRBV12-3/TRBV12-4 TGTGCCACCCAGGCGGGACAGGGGGGCTACGAGCAGTACTTC CATQAGQGGYEQYF
. TRBJ1-5 . TRBV4-2 TGTGCCAGCAGCCAAGATCGGACCGCTGTAACCAATCAGCCCCAGCATTTT CASSQDRTAVTNQPQHF
TRBD2 TRBJ2-7 . TRBV12-3/TRBV12-4 TGTGCCAGCAGTCCCGTGCGGGGGGCGGTCACCTACGAGCAGTACTTC CASSPVRGAVTYEQYF
TRBD2 TRBJ2-1 few TRBV3-1 TGTGCCAGCAGCCAAGAGGACCTAGCGGGAGAGCAGTTCTTC CASSQEDLAGEQFF
TRBD1 TRBJ2-7 many TRBV7-9 TGTGCCAGCAGCGACCGGGACAGCCCCTACGAGCAGTACTTC CASSDRDSPYEQYF
TRBD1 TRBJ2-5 few TRBV13 TGTGCCAGCCTTGGACAGGGTGATCAGACCCAGTACTTC CASLGQGDQTQYF
TRBD1 TRBJ2-3 few TRBV20-1 TGCAGTGCTCGGGGACAGGGGAATAGAGATACGCAGTATTTT CSARGQGNRDTQYF
TRBD1 TRBJ2-1 few TRBV20-1 TGCAGTGCTAGAGTTGCACAGGGGGCAACGAGCTCCTACAATGAGCAGTTCTTC CSARVAQGATSSYNEQFF
TRBD1 TRBJ1-2 many TRBV27 TGTGCCAGCAGTTTCGGACAGGGAAGGGGCTACACCTTC CASSFGQGRGYTF
. TRBJ2-7 . TRBV9 TGTGCCAGCAGCGTCGACGGTTCCTACGAGCAGTACTTC CASSVDGSYEQYF
TRBD2 TRBJ2-7 . TRBV20-1 TGCAGTGCTACGAAGCCCTTAGCGGGAATAATCCTCTGGTCCTACGAGCAGTACTTC CSATKPLAGIILWSYEQYF
. TRBJ1-1 . TRBV29-1 TGCAGCGCCCGAGGGACGGAGGAATTGAACACTGAAGCTTTCTTT CSARGTEELNTEAFF
. TRBJ1-1 . TRBV29-1 TGCAGCGTTGATGTAGCTAACACTGAAGCTTTCTTT CSVDVANTEAFF
. TRBJ2-5 . TRBV7-2 TGTGCCAGCAGCTTAGATAGACTATTGAAAGAGACCCAGTACTTC CASSLDRLLKETQYF
. TRBJ2-5 . TRBV20-1 TGCAGTGCTAGAGTTTTCTCCCAAGAGACCCAGTACTTC CSARVFSQETQYF
. TRBJ2-7 . TRBV6-2/TRBV6-3 TGTGCCAGCAGTTACCCCTTGCGGGGCTACGAGCAGTACTTC CASSYPLRGYEQYF
. TRBJ2-7 many TRBV4-3 TGCGCCAGCAGCCAAGGGCAGGGAAGCTACGAGCAGTACTTC CASSQGQGSYEQYF
. TRBJ2-7 many TRBV5-1 TGCGCCAGCAGCTCACCCCGGCATGGAGGGTCTTTCGAGCAGTACTTC CASSSPRHGGSFEQYF
. TRBJ1-1 few TRBV24-1 TGTGCCACCAGTGGTGCAGGCTCCACTGAAGCTTTCTTT CATSGAGSTEAFF
TRBD2 TRBJ2-1 many TRBV11-2 TGTGCCAGCAGCTCGAATCTAGCGGGAGTTCCCTACAATGAGCAGTTCTTC CASSSNLAGVPYNEQFF
TRBD1 TRBJ2-7 . TRBV4-3 TGCGCCAGCAGCAAGGGACAGGCCTACGAGCAGTACTTC CASSKGQAYEQYF
TRBD2 TRBJ2-7 . TRBV20-1 TGCAGTGCTAGAGACGGGAGCAGGGAGAGCGGGGGGCTTGGCTACGAGCAGTACTTC CSARDGSRESGGLGYEQYF
. TRBJ1-1 . TRBV7-2 TGTGCCAGCAGCTTTTTGCGGACCACTGAAGCTTTCTTT CASSFLRTTEAFF
TRBD1 TRBJ2-7 . TRBV2 TGTGCCAGCAGTAAAGGACAGGGGGCGCGTTACGAGCAGTACTTC CASSKGQGARYEQYF
. TRBJ2-7 once TRBV20-1 TGCAGTGCCAATGAATATACTCTCTCCTACGAGCAGTACTTC CSANEYTLSYEQYF
TRBD2 TRBJ2-2 few TRBV18 TGTGCCAGCTCACCGATGCGGGGGGCCCACACCGGGGAGCTGTTTTTT CASSPMRGAHTGELFF
. TRBJ2-2 many TRBV5-1 TGCGCCAGCCAGGGCGCGGGGCGGATGGAAGAGCTGTTTTTT CASQGAGRMEELFF
. TRBJ2-7 many TRBV5-1 TGCGCCAGCAGCCCGGCCGGGTCTTTGATTTACGAGCAGTACTTC CASSPAGSLIYEQYF
TRBD2 TRBJ2-1 many TRBV29-1 TGCAGCGTTGCCACTAGCGCTTCAATATACAATGAGCAGTTCTTC CSVATSASIYNEQFF